Sequencing of this T cell receptor beta chain was carried out in a study of OX40 agonist ivuxolimab in advanced cancers. Study at large: Three patients had partial responses: one hepatocellular carcinoma, two cutaneous melanoma. Notes on the study in general: With doses of 0.1 to 3.0 mg/kg, CD4+ and CD8+ blood T cells had undergone clonal expansion by week 6.

This CDR3 spans 14 amino acids. The V gene's germline CDR1 is MNHEY and CDR2 SMNVEV (reference sequence). Trimming pared 2 bases from V and 2 bases from J, leaving 9 bases between. About this clone: Its antigen is as yet unknown.

Generated by immunoSEQ multiplex PCR, the TCRdb table keeps only in-frame clones and is missing some. The sample carries 77,000 or so clones, approximately 93% recorded once. Baseline was the first blood sampling point, followed by cycle 4 day 1 and cycle 7 day 1. The TCR was taken from an adult with an advanced solid tumor such as melanoma, head and neck, liver or kidney cancer. This rearrangement joins TRBV27 to TRBJ1-2; D is undetermined. Sequenced material: CD4+ or CD8+ T cells sorted from blood, taken in a trial of the OX40 agonist ivuxolimab. CDR3 protein: CASSLGGTNYGYTF. DNA of the CDR3: TGTGCCAGCAGTTTAGGTGGAACCAACTATGGCTACACCTTC.